The 24 T cell receptor beta chains below were found in one sample sequenced in a study of cytomegalovirus exposure and HLA in healthy donors. The PCR ran on 60 Vbeta and 13 Jbeta primers. TCRdb keeps only in-frame clones here, not all; method: immunoSEQ multiplex PCR. The profile shows about 130,000 clones, about 82% of them singletons. The specimen was PBMCs. Receptors were obtained from a man aged 30 to 45 in good health.

The chain has TRBV14 and TRBJ1-2; 8 bases match TRBD1. V dropped 4 bases and J dropped 1; count of bases not matched to a gene: 5. Germline assignment: CDR1 SGHDN and CDR2 FVKESK. This CDR3 has 15 residues. The CDR3 sequence: CASSPDRVFNYGYTF. For the CDR3, the DNA is TGTGCCAGCAGCCCGGACAGGGTCTTTAACTATGGCTACACCTTC.

The chain couples TRBV27 to TRBJ2-1, with 7 bases identical to TRBD2. Trimming removed 2 bases from V and 2 bases from J; junction bases left unmatched: 3. The CDR3 contains 15 residues. CDR1 and CDR2 (germline): MNHEY, SMNVEV (reference sequence). CDR3 sequence (DNA): TGTGCCAGCAGTTTAAACGCGGGGGCCTACAATGAGCAGTTCTTC. As protein: CASSLNAGAYNEQFF.

This clone was seen more than once but under ten times. The chain joins TRBV5-1 to TRBJ2-5; no firm D call. Germline assignment: CDR1 SGHRS and CDR2 YFSETQ. The CDR3 is 15 amino acids. V lost 1 base, J lost 5 bases, and 15 bases lay in between. The CDR3 sequence: CASSLWIASGETQYF. CDR3 coding DNA: TGCGCCAGCAGCTTGTGGATTGCTAGTGGCGAGACCCAGTACTTC.

The chain joins TRBV7-2 to TRBJ1-2, with 7 bases fitting TRBD1. CDR1 and CDR2 (germline): SGHTA, FQGNSA. The CDR3 is 13 residues long. Trimming cost V 6 bases and J 4 bases; bases outside gene matches: 5. The chain's CDR3 is CASRSTGAYGYTF. CDR3 in DNA: TGTGCCAGCAGATCTACAGGGGCCTATGGCTACACCTTC.

This chain uses TRBV2 with TRBJ2-3, with 12 bases matching TRBD2. CDR3 length equals 17 residues. V shed 6 bases, J shed 5 bases, and the junction held 12 bases outside the gene matches. In germline, CDR1 is SNHLY, CDR2 FYNNEI. CDR3 in amino acids: CASRPARLAGDRDTQYF. CDR3 nucleotide sequence: TGTGCCAGCAGACCCGCGAGACTAGCGGGAGATAGAGATACGCAGTATTTT.

This chain joins TRBV30 and TRBJ2-6; 11 bases match TRBD2. V gave up 0 bases and J gave up 1 base; unmatched junction bases: 8. This CDR3 contains 19 residues. Germline V gene sequence: CDR1 GTSNPN, CDR2 SVGIG (reference sequence). CDR3 DNA: TGTGCCTGGAGTGTACTTAGCGGGAGGGCGAGGTCTGGGGCCAACGTCCTGACTTTC. Translating gives CAWSVLSGRARSGANVLTF.

This sequence joins TRBV25-1 and TRBJ2-5; 8 bases fit TRBD1. The J segment lost 2 bases and the V segment lost 5 bases, leaving 10 bases of the junction unmatched. Germline V gives CDR1 MGHDK, CDR2 SYGVNS. The length of the CDR3 is 16 residues. In DNA, the CDR3 is TGTGCCAGCAGTCCCCTGGGGGGACAGGATCAAGAGACCCAGTACTTC. It yields the protein CASSPLGGQDQETQYF.

The rearrangement links TRBV10-2 to TRBJ2-3, with TRBD2 identical over 7 bases. Unmatched junction bases numbered 3, after V lost 3 bases and J lost 0 bases. Germline V gene lookup returns CDR1 WSHSY and CDR2 SAAADI. There are 15 residues in the CDR3. The CDR3 DNA reads TGCGCCAGCAGTGATGGGACTACTAGCACAGATACGCAGTATTTT. Encoded protein: CASSDGTTSTDTQYF.

This chain uses TRBV4-1 with TRBJ2-1, with TRBD1 matching 7 bases. Per germline, CDR1 MGHRA and CDR2 YSYEKL. The ends lost 4 bases at V and 7 bases at J; junction bases unmatched: 16. The CDR3 is 17 residues long. The CDR3 nucleotides read TGCGCCAGCAGCCGACAGGGAACCCCCATGCGCGGGAATGAGCAGTTCTTC. Amino acids: CASSRQGTPMRGNEQFF.

The CDR3 region has the DNA TGCGCCAGCAGCCCTAGTACAGGGGGCCATGAGCAGTTCTTC. Protein: CASSPSTGGHEQFF. The V gene is TRBV5-1, the J gene TRBJ2-1, with TRBD1 matching 9 bases. The trim removed 4 bases at V and 8 bases at J, leaving 7 bases unmatched. CDR3 length: 14 amino acids. Germline values: CDR1 SGHRS, CDR2 YFSETQ.

Here the CDR3 DNA reads TGTGCCAGCAGAAATCCACGCACCAGGGGCTACACCTTC. This sequence encodes CASRNPRTRGYTF. The chain is built from TRBV28 and TRBJ1-2; D call uncertain. Trimming removed 6 bases at V and 8 bases at J, with 16 bases between. Germline lookup yields CDR1 MDHEN and CDR2 SYDVKM. This CDR3 region has 13 residues.

The V and J genes are TRBV5-1 and TRBJ2-2; 10 bases match TRBD1. Unmatched junction bases numbered 9, after V lost 1 base and J lost 6 bases. The germline gives CDR1 SGHRS, CDR2 YFSETQ. The CDR3 is made up of 17 amino acids. The chain's CDR3 is CASSLRRDRGRAGELFF. Here the CDR3 DNA reads TGCGCCAGCAGCTTGCGCCGGGACAGGGGAAGGGCCGGGGAGCTGTTTTTT.

V is TRBV5-1 and J is TRBJ2-5, with D hard to call. Trimming took 2 bases from V and 4 from J, leaving 21 bases between them. CDR1 and CDR2 (germline): SGHRS, YFSETQ. The CDR3 runs to 17 residues. The CDR3, as DNA: TGCGCCAGCAGCTTTCGCAGTGCAACGTGGTCAACAGAGACCCAGTACTTC. Protein sequence: CASSFRSATWSTETQYF.

This clone has a single count. This chain links TRBV14 with TRBJ2-7; TRBD2 matches 8 bases. The CDR3 is made up of 15 amino acids. J gave up 1 base and V 3 bases, and 5 bases lay outside the gene matches. Germline V lookup: CDR1 SGHDN, CDR2 FVKESK. The CDR3 DNA is TGTGCCAGCAGCCAGAGCGGGAGTTTTTCCTACGAGCAGTACTTC. Protein sequence: CASSQSGSFSYEQYF. The entire variable domain, with the rest obtained from reference TRBV14 and TRBJ2-7, is as follows: EAGVTQFPSHSVIEKGQTVTLRCDPISGHDNLYWYRRVMGKEIKFLLHFVKESKQDESGMPNNRFLAERTGGTYSTLKVQPAELEDSGVYFCASSQSGSFSYEQYFGPGTRLTVT.

The V call is TRBV5-5, the J call TRBJ1-3; possible D gene TRBD1, 6 bases. Trimming removed 0 bases from V and 8 bases from J, with 15 bases in between. The CDR3 sequence is 15 residues long. CDR1 SGHKS and CDR2 YYEKEE come from the germline V gene (reference sequence). The DNA for the CDR3 is TGTGCCAGCAGCTTGGATGGACGGGGGGCGTACACCATATATTTT. Residues: CASSLDGRGAYTIYF.

The chain carries TRBV28 and TRBJ1-5; D is unresolved. Germline loops: CDR1 MDHEN, CDR2 SYDVKM. The CDR3 has 13 amino acids. Trimming stripped 7 bases from V and 7 bases from J, with 14 bases between. The CDR3 sequence: CASNFRGGQPQHF. The CDR3 DNA reads as TGTGCCAGCAATTTTAGAGGAGGACAGCCCCAGCATTTT.

This clone was recorded only once. V is TRBV19 and J is TRBJ2-3, with D uncertain. Deletions cut 3 bases from V and 6 bases from J, with 4 bases between. The CDR3 loop spans 11 amino acids. Germline-derived CDR1 and CDR2 are LNHDA and SQIVND (reference sequence). The CDR3 spells CASSIGDTQYF. The CDR3 bases are TGTGCCAGTAGTATCGGGGATACGCAGTATTTT.

The chain is built from TRBV10-3 and TRBJ1-1, with D maybe TRBD1 (5 bases). This CDR3 contains 15 residues. Between the trimmed V and J ends, which lost 3 bases and 3 bases, there was a span of 14 bases. The germline V gene encodes CDR1 ENHRY and CDR2 SYGVKD. CDR3 DNA: TGTGCCATCAGTGACAGTCGGGGGTCGGACACTGAAGCTTTCTTT. Translated, it gives CAISDSRGSDTEAFF.

This chain uses TRBV6-5 with TRBJ2-5; possibly TRBD2 for D (7 bases). Germline V gives CDR1 MNHEY, CDR2 SVGAGI. Between the trimmed V and J ends, which lost 5 bases and 5 bases, there was a span of 15 bases. The CDR3 has 14 residues. This chain's CDR3 is CASSPGGRGETQYF. Written as DNA, the CDR3 is TGTGCCAGCAGTCCTGGGGGGAGGGGGGAGACCCAGTACTTC.

The rearrangement links TRBV30 to TRBJ1-2; 10 bases match TRBD1. Looked up from germline, CDR1 is GTSNPN and CDR2 is SVGIG (reference sequence). CDR3 length equals 16 residues. Trimming removed 4 bases from V and 0 bases from J; junction bases left unmatched: 8. CDR3 nucleotide sequence: TGTGCCTGGATTAGACAGGGGGCGCGGGCTAACTATGGCTACACCTTC. Amino acid sequence: CAWIRQGARANYGYTF.

This chain uses TRBV11-2 with TRBJ2-5; 7 bases line up with TRBD1. CDR3 length equals 15 residues. The V and J ends lost 2 bases and 4 bases, in that order; junction bases with no gene match: 7. The germline V gene has CDR1 SGHAT and CDR2 FQNNGV. The CDR3: CASSLPGQKRETQYF. CDR3 nucleotide sequence: TGTGCCAGCAGCTTACCGGGACAGAAAAGAGAGACCCAGTACTTC.

V gene TRBV19 combines with J gene TRBJ2-1, with TRBD2 identical over 12 bases. CDR1 is LNHDA, CDR2 SQIVND, per germline (reference sequence). V gave up 7 bases and J gave up 4 bases; unmatched junction bases: 8. This CDR3 is 16 amino acids long. The CDR3 is CASTKTSGSLYNEQFF. The CDR3 DNA sequence: TGTGCCAGTACCAAGACTAGCGGGAGTTTGTACAATGAGCAGTTCTTC.

Here the CDR3 reads CASSHGGNTGELFF. The CDR3 bases are TGTGCCAGCAGTCACGGGGGGAACACCGGGGAGCTGTTTTTT. The genes are TRBV27 and TRBJ2-2, with a tentative D call TRBD2 (6 bases). The germline V gene encodes CDR1 MNHEY and CDR2 SMNVEV (reference sequence). CDR3 length: 14 amino acids. Trimming took 5 bases from V and 1 from J, leaving 8 bases between them.

V gene TRBV6-5 combines with J gene TRBJ1-2; 11 nucleotides match TRBD1. The J segment lost 7 bases and the V segment lost 0 bases, leaving 4 bases of the junction unmatched. CDR3 length: 15 amino acids. CDR1 and CDR2 from the germline V gene are MNHEY and SVGAGI. As DNA, the CDR3 is TGTGCCAGCAGTTACTCGGGGACAGGGGGTAGTGGCTACACCTTC. It encodes CASSYSGTGGSGYTF.